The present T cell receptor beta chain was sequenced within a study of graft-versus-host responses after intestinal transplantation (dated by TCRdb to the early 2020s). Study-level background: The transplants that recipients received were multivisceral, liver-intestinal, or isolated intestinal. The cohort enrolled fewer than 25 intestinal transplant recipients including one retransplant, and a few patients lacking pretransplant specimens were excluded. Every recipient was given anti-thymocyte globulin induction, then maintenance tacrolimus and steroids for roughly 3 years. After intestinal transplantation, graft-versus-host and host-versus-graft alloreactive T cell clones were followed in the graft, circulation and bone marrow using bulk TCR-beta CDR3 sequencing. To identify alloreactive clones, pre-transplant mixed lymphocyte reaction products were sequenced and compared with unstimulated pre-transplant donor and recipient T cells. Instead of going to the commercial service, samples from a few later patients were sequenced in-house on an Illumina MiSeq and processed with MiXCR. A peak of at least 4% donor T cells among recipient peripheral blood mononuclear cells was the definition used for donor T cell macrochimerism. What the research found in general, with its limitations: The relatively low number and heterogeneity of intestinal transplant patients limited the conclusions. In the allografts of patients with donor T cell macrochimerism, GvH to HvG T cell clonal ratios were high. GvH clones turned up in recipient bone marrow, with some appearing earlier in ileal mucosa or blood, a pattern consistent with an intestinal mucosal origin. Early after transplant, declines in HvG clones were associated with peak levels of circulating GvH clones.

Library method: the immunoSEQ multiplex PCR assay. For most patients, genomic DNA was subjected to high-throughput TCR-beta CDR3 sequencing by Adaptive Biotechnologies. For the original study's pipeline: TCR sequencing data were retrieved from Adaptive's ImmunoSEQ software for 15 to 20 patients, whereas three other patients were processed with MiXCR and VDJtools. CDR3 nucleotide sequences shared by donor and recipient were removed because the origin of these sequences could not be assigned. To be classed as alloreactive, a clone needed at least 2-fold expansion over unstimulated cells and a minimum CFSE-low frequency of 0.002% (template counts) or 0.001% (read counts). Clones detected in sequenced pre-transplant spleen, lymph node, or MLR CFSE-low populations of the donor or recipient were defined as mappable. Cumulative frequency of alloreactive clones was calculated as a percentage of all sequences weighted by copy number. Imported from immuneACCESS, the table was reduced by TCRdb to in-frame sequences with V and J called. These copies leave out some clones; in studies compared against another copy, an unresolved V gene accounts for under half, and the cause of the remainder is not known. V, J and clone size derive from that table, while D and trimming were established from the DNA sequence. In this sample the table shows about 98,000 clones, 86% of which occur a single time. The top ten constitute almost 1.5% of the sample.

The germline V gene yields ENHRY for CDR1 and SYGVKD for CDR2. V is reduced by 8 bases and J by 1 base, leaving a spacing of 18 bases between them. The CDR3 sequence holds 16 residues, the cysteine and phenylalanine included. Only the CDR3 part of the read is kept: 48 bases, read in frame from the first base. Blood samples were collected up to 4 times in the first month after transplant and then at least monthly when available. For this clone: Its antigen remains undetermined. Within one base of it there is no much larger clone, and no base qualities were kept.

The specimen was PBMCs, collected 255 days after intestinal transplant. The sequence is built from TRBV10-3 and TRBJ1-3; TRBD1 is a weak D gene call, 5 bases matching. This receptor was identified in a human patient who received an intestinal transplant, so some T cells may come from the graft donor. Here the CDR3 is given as CAIQPRDRGSGNTIYF. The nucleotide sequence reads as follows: TGTGCCATCCAACCCCGGGATCGGGGGTCTGGAAACACCATATATTTT.